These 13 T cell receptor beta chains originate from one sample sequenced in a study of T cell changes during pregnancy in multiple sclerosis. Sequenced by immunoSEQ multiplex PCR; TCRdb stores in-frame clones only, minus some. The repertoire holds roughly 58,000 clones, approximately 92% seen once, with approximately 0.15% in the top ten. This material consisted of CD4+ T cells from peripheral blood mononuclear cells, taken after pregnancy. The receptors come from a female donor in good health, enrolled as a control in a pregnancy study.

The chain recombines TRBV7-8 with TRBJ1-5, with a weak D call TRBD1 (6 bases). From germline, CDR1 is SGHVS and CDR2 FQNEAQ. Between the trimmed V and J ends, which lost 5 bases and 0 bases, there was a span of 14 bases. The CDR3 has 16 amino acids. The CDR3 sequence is CASSGHRANSNQPQHF. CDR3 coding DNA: TGTGCCAGCAGCGGGCACAGGGCAAATAGCAATCAGCCCCAGCATTTT.

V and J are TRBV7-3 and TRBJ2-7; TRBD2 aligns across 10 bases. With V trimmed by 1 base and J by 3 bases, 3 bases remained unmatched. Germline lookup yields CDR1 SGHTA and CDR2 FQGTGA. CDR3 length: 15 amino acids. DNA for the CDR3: TGTGCCAGCAGCTTAAATAGCGGGGGGATCTACGAGCAGTACTTC. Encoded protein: CASSLNSGGIYEQYF.

CDR3 coding DNA: TGTGCCAGCAGTTCCTATGGCAATCAGCCCCAGCATTTT. Its translation is CASSSYGNQPQHF. The chain couples TRBV6-4 to TRBJ1-5; D is unresolved. CDR3 length: 13 amino acids. V lost 5 bases to trimming and J lost 2 bases, with 7 bases between them. Per germline, CDR1 MRHNA and CDR2 SNTAGT.

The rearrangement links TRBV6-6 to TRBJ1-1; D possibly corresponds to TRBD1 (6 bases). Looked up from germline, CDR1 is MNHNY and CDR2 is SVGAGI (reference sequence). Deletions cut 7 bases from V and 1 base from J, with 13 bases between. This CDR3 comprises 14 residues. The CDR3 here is CASIDLGGNTEAFF. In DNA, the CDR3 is TGTGCCAGCATTGACCTAGGGGGGAACACTGAAGCTTTCTTT.

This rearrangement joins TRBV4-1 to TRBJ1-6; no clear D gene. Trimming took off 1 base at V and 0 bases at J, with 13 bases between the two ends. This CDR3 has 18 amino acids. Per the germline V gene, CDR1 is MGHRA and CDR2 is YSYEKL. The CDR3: CASSQVPGSSSYNSPLHF. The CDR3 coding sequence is TGCGCCAGCAGCCAAGTCCCGGGGTCAAGCTCCTATAATTCACCCCTCCACTTT.

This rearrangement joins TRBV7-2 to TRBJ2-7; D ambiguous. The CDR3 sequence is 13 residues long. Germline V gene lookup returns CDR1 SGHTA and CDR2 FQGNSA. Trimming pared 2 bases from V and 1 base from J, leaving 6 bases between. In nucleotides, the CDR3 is TGTGCCAGCAGCTTATCCGAGTCCTACGAGCAGTACTTC. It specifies CASSLSESYEQYF.

CDR3 loop: CASSLGSTGNQPQHF. CDR3 DNA sequence: TGTGCCAGCAGCTTAGGGTCTACGGGCAATCAGCCCCAGCATTTT. The V call is TRBV7-2, the J call TRBJ1-5; D is uncertain. The CDR3 is made up of 15 amino acids. V dropped 1 base and J dropped 2 bases, with 9 bases sitting between them. Germline V lookup: CDR1 SGHTA, CDR2 FQGNSA. The variable domain in full, with the rest retrieved from reference TRBV7-2 and TRBJ1-5, is GAGVSQSPSNKVTEKGKDVELRCDPISGHTALYWYRQSLGQGLEFLIYFQGNSAPDKSGLPSDRFSAERTGGSVSTLTIQRTQQEDSAVYLCASSLGSTGNQPQHFGDGTRLSIL.

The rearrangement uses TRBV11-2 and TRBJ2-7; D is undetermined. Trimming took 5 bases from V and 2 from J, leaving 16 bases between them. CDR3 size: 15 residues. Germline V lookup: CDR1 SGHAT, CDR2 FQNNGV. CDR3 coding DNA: TGTGCCAGCAGCAACAGACGGCAGTTGACCTACGAGCAGTACTTC. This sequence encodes CASSNRRQLTYEQYF.

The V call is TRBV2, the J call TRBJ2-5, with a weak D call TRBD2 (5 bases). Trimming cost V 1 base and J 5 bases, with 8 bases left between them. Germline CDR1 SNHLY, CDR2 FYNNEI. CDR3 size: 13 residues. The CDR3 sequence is CASSEGGKETQYF. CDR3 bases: TGTGCCAGCAGTGAAGGAGGGAAGGAGACCCAGTACTTC. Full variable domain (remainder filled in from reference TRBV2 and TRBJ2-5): EPEVTQTPSHQVTQMGQEVILRCVPISNHLYFYWYRQILGQKVEFLVSFYNNEISEKSEIFDDQFSVERPDGSNFTLKIRSTKLEDSAMYFCASSEGGKETQYFGPGTRLLVL.

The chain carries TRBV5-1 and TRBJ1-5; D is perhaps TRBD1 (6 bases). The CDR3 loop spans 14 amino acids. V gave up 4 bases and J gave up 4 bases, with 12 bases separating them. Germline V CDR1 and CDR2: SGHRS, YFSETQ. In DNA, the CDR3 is TGCGCCAGCAGCAATGGACAGACAAATCAGCCCCAGCATTTT. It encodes CASSNGQTNQPQHF. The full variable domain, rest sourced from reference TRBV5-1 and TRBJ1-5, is KAGVTQTPRYLIKTRGQQVTLSCSPISGHRSVSWYQQTPGQGLQFLFEYFSETQRNKGNFPGRFSGRQFSNSRSEMNVSTLELGDSALYLCASSNGQTNQPQHFGDGTRLSIL.

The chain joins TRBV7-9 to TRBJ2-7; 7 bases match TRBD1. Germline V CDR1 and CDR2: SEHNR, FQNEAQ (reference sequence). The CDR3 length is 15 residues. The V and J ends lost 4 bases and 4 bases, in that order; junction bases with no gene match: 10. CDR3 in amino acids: CASSSNRGGSYEQYF. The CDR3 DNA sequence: TGTGCCAGCAGCTCCAACAGGGGCGGAAGTTACGAGCAGTACTTC.

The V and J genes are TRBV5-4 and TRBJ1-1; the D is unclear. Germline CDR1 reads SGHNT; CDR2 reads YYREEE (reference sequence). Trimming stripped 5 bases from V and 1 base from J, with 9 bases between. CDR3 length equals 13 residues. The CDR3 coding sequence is TGTGCCAGCAGAATACAGTCGAACACTGAAGCTTTCTTT. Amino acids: CASRIQSNTEAFF.

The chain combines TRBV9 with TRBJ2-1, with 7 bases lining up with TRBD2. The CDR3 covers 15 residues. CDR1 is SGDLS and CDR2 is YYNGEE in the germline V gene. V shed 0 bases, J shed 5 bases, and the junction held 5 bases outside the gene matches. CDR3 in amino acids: CASSVAVTSDNEQFF. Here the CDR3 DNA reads TGTGCCAGCAGCGTAGCCGTCACTAGCGACAATGAGCAGTTCTTC.